This TCR beta chain was profiled in a study of CD8 T cells in Susac syndrome. Study-level points and caveats: Acknowledgment was made by the study that its TCR sequencing and HLA analysis involved a relatively small number of individuals.

Remarks on this clonotype: As yet, its antigen is unknown.

The authors sequenced TCR beta from blood CD8+ and CD4+ T cells. FACS enriched CD8+ TEMRA cells, while bulk CD8+ and CD4+ were negatively isolated. About 0.45 to 1 ug RNA was reverse transcribed with random hexamers. With immunoSEQ multiplex PCR, TCR beta CDR3 was amplified across 54 Vbeta and 13 Jbeta. MiXCR, applied by TCRdb to the immunoSEQ multiplex PCR reads, yields one record per CDR3 protein. The repertoire holds a few hundred thousand distinct CDR3 sequences, with roughly nine tenths as singletons. Sequenced material: CD8+ T cells from PBMCs. The clonotype comes from a human donor with multiple sclerosis.

CDR3 residues: CASSIGSLYNSPLHF. DNA for the CDR3: TGTGCCAGTAGTATAGGCAGCCTGTACAATTCACCCCTCCACTTT. This sequence joins TRBV19 and TRBJ1-6; unclear D gene. The length of the CDR3 is 15 residues. Trimming shortened V by 1 base and J by 7 bases, and 11 bases separated the two germline ends. Germline V lookup: CDR1 LNHDA, CDR2 SQIVND (reference sequence). Full variable domain (remainder filled in from reference TRBV19 and TRBJ1-6): DGGITQSPKYLFRKEGQNVTLSCEQNLNHDAMYWYRQDPGQGLRLIYYSQIVNDFQKGDIAEGYSVSREKKESFPLTVTSAQKNPTAFYLCASSIGSLYNSPLHFGNGTRLTVT.